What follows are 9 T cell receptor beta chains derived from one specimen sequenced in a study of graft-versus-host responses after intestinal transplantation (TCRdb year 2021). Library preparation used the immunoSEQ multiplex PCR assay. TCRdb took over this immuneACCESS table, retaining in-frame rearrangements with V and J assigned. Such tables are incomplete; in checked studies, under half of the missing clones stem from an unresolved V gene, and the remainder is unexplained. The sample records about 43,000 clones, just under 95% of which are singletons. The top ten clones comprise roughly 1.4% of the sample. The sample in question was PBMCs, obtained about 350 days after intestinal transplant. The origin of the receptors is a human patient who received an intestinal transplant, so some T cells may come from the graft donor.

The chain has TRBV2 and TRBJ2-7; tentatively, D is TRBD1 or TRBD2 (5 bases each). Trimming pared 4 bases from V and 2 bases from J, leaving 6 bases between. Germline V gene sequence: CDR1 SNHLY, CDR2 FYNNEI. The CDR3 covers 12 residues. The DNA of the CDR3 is TGTGCCAGCAGTGTGGGGGCCTACGAGCAGTACTTC. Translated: CASSVGAYEQYF.

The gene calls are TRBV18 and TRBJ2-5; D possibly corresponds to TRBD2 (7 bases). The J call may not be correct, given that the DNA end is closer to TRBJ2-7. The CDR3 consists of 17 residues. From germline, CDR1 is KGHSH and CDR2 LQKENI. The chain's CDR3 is CASSPPGGGPSSYEQYF. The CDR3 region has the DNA TGTGCCAGCTCACCACCGGGCGGGGGCCCTAGCTCCTACGAGCAGTACTTC.

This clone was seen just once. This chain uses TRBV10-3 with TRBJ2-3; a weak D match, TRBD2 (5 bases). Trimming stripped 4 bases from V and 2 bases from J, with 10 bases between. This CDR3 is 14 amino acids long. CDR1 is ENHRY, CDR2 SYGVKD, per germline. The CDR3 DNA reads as TGTGCCATCAGTGTAGGACTTGACACAGATACGCAGTATTTT. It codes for CAISVGLDTDTQYF.

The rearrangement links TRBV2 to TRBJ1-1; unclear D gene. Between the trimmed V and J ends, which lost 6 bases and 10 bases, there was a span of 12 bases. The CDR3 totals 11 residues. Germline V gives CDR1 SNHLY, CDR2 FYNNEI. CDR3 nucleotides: TGTGCCAGCAGCGATGGGTGGCGAGCTTTCTTT. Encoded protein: CASSDGWRAFF.

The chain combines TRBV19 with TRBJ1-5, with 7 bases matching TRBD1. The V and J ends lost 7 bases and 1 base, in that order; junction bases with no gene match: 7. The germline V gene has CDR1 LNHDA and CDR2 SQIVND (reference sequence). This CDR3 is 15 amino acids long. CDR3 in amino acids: CASNPHRGSNQPQHF. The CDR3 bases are TGTGCCAGTAATCCCCACAGGGGAAGCAATCAGCCCCAGCATTTT.

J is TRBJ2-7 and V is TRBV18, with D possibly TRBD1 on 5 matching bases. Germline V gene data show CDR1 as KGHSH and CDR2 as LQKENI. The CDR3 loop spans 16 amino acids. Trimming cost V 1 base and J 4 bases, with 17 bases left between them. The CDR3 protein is CASSPRRVDREYEQYF. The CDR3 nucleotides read TGTGCCAGCTCACCACGAAGGGTTGACAGAGAATACGAGCAGTACTTC.

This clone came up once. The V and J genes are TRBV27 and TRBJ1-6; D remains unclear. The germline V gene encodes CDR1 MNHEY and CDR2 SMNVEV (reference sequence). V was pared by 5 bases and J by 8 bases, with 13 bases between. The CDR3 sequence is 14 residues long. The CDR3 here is CASSLGGSDSPLHF. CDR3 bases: TGTGCCAGCAGTCTTGGCGGGAGCGATTCACCCCTCCACTTT.

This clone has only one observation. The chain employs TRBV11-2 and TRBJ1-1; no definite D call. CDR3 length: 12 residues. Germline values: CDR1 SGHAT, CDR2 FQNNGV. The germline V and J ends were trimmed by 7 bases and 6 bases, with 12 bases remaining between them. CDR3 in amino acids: CASTNGVSEAFF. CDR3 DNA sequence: TGTGCCAGCACGAACGGGGTTTCTGAAGCTTTCTTT.

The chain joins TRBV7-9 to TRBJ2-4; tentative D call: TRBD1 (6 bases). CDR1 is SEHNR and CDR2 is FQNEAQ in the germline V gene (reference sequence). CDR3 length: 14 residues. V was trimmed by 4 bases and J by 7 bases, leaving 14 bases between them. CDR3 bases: TGTGCCAGCAGCTGGACAGATTTGGGGAACATTCAGTACTTC. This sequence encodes CASSWTDLGNIQYF.